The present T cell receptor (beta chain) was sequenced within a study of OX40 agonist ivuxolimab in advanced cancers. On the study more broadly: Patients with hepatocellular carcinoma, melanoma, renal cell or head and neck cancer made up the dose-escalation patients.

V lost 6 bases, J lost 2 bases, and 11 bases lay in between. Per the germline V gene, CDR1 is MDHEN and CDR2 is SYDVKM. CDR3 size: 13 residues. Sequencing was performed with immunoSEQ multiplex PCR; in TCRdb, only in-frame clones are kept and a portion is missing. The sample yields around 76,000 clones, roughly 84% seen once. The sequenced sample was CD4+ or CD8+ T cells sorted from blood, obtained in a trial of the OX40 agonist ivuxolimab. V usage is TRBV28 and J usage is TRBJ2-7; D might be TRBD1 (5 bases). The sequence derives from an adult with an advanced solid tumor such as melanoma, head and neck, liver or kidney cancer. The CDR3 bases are TGTGCCAGCAGGCCGACAGTAACCTACGAGCAGTACTTC. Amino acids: CASRPTVTYEQYF.